These T cell receptor beta chains were read from a single sample in a study of blood T cell repertoires in COVID-19. Here immunoSEQ multiplex PCR was the method, and the copy in TCRdb shows in-frame clones only, minus some. The sample has some 250,000 clones, approximately 86% seen once. The sequenced sample consisted of peripheral blood. Source of these receptors: a woman aged 25-40 years who had recovered from COVID-19. CDR3s include the opening cysteine and the closing phenylalanine or tryptophan. The D gene is left open where the match is weak. Expanded clones get a size class; other rows say once, few or many, or leave the size out.

J gene	clone size	D gene	V gene	CDR3 protein	CDR3 DNA
TRBJ2-1	once	.	TRBV27	CASSLGQYNEQFF	TGTGCCAGCAGCCTCGGACAGTACAATGAGCAGTTCTTC
TRBJ2-3	.	TRBD1	TRBV6-5	CATRVGGSLTDTQYF	TGTGCCACCCGAGTAGGGGGCTCTCTTACAGATACGCAGTATTTT
TRBJ2-1	.	TRBD2	TRBV3-1/TRBV3-2	CASSQGAPSGGGYNEQFF	TGTGCCAGCAGCCAAGGGGCCCCTAGCGGGGGGGGCTACAATGAGCAGTTCTTC
TRBJ1-1	.	TRBD1	TRBV13	CASSGGQEVTEAFF	TGTGCCAGCAGCGGAGGACAGGAAGTCACTGAAGCTTTCTTT
TRBJ2-5	.	TRBD2	TRBV5-1	CASSSLTGTKETQYF	TGCGCCAGCAGCTCGCTCACCGGGACTAAAGAGACCCAGTACTTC
TRBJ2-1	.	TRBD1	TRBV11-2	CASSLGGTGGLSSYNEQFF	TGTGCCAGCAGCTTAGGGGGGACAGGGGGCCTCAGCTCCTACAATGAGCAGTTCTTC
TRBJ2-5	.	TRBD2	TRBV6-2/TRBV6-3	CASSPPTSGETQYF	TGTGCCAGCAGTCCACCTACTAGCGGAGAGACCCAGTACTTC
TRBJ1-4	.	.	TRBV6-5	CASSYGGATNEKLFF	TGTGCCAGCAGTTACGGAGGGGCGACGAATGAAAAACTGTTTTTT
TRBJ1-5	.	.	TRBV4-3	CASSQDTYSNQPQHF	TGCGCCAGCAGCCAAGATACTTATAGCAATCAGCCCCAGCATTTT
TRBJ2-2	.	.	TRBV29-1	CSVAGNTGELFF	TGCAGCGTTGCAGGGAACACCGGGGAGCTGTTTTTT
TRBJ1-6	.	TRBD1	TRBV5-4	CASSTPNRGDNSPLHF	TGTGCCAGCAGCACCCCCAACAGGGGCGATAATTCACCCCTCCACTTT
TRBJ2-7	.	.	TRBV11-2	CASSFQGGRISSYEQYF	TGTGCCAGCAGCTTCCAAGGCGGGCGGATAAGCTCCTACGAGCAGTACTTC
TRBJ1-5	.	TRBD1	TRBV10-3	CAARDSTTNQPQHF	TGTGCCGCAAGGGACAGTACGACCAATCAGCCCCAGCATTTT
TRBJ1-2	.	TRBD1	TRBV7-6	CASSLGWQGADGDGYTF	TGTGCCAGCAGCTTAGGGTGGCAGGGGGCGGATGGAGATGGCTACACCTTC
TRBJ1-5	.	.	TRBV5-5	CASSPGTPDQPQHF	TGTGCCAGCAGCCCCGGGACACCCGATCAGCCCCAGCATTTT
TRBJ2-2	once	TRBD1	TRBV5-5	CASSTRTGADGGELFF	TGTGCCAGCAGCACAAGGACAGGGGCGGACGGCGGGGAGCTGTTTTTT
TRBJ2-3	.	TRBD2	TRBV6-5	CASTGTSGTDTQYF	TGTGCCAGCACGGGGACTAGCGGCACAGATACGCAGTATTTT
TRBJ2-7	.	.	TRBV5-1	CASSLDGQGLYEQYF	TGCGCCAGCAGCTTGGATGGGCAGGGACTCTACGAGCAGTACTTC
TRBJ2-5	once	TRBD2	TRBV27	CASSHRLAGGLEETQYF	TGTGCCAGCAGCCACCGACTAGCGGGGGGGTTAGAAGAGACCCAGTACTTC
TRBJ1-2	.	.	TRBV5-1	CASSLEPFRGYGYTF	TGCGCCAGCAGCTTGGAGCCATTTCGGGGCTATGGCTACACCTTC
TRBJ2-1	.	TRBD2	TRBV7-8	CASSLALAGGPENEQFF	TGTGCCAGCAGCTTAGCGTTAGCGGGGGGGCCGGAGAATGAGCAGTTCTTC
TRBJ2-7	.	TRBD2	TRBV4-1	CASSQELAAYEQYF	TGCGCCAGCAGCCAAGAACTAGCGGCCTACGAGCAGTACTTC
TRBJ2-4	.	.	TRBV15	CATYDLAKNIQYF	TGTGCCACCTACGACTTAGCCAAAAACATTCAGTACTTC
TRBJ2-2	once	TRBD1	TRBV5-1	CASSLKGANTGELFF	TGCGCCAGCAGCTTGAAGGGGGCCAACACCGGGGAGCTGTTTTTT
TRBJ1-6	.	TRBD1	TRBV5-1	CASSFDGQGNSPLHF	TGCGCCAGCAGCTTTGACGGACAGGGTAATTCACCCCTCCACTTT
TRBJ2-2	.	.	TRBV12-2	CASRLVTLAGSTTGELFF	TGTGCAAGTCGCTTAGTTACGCTAGCGGGCTCTACCACCGGGGAGCTGTTTTTT
TRBJ2-7	.	.	TRBV5-4	CASSSLGKDEQYF	TGTGCCAGCAGCTCCCTCGGGAAAGACGAGCAGTACTTC
TRBJ2-7	many	TRBD1	TRBV5-6	CASSWDRAHEQYF	TGTGCCAGCAGCTGGGACAGGGCCCACGAGCAGTACTTC
TRBJ1-1	.	TRBD1	TRBV19	CAIRDRDLGAFF	TGTGCCATCCGGGACAGGGACCTTGGGGCTTTCTTT
TRBJ2-1	.	.	TRBV2	CASRAKADNEQFF	TGTGCCAGCAGGGCCAAAGCGGACAATGAGCAGTTCTTC
TRBJ1-2	.	.	TRBV2	CASLRRGQDNYGYTF	TGTGCCAGCCTTAGAAGAGGGCAGGACAACTATGGCTACACCTTC
TRBJ1-2	few	.	TRBV9	CASSVGVTGSGYTF	TGTGCCAGCAGCGTAGGGGTGACAGGATCTGGCTACACCTTC
TRBJ2-2	many	TRBD1	TRBV6-5	CASRPRGTAHELFF	TGTGCCAGCAGACCCCGAGGGACAGCCCACGAGCTGTTTTTT
TRBJ2-7	.	.	TRBV11-2	CASSLKIQTYEQYF	TGTGCCAGCAGCTTAAAAATCCAGACCTACGAGCAGTACTTC
TRBJ2-1	.	TRBD2	TRBV5-4	CASSFSGGLNEQFF	TGTGCCAGCAGCTTCTCGGGGGGGCTTAATGAGCAGTTCTTC
TRBJ2-7	.	.	TRBV19	CASSISPLSSYEQYF	TGTGCCAGTAGTATAAGCCCCCTGTCCTCCTACGAGCAGTACTTC
TRBJ2-2	.	.	TRBV7-2	CASSSGANTGELFF	TGTGCCAGCAGCTCAGGGGCGAACACCGGGGAGCTGTTTTTT
TRBJ2-5	.	.	TRBV7-3	CASSSFGGAGAVQETQYF	TGTGCCAGCAGCTCCTTCGGGGGTGCGGGGGCGGTCCAAGAGACCCAGTACTTC
TRBJ1-2	.	TRBD1	TRBV7-2	CASSLDGTGARGYTF	TGTGCCAGCAGCTTAGATGGGACAGGGGCGCGTGGCTACACCTTC
TRBJ1-5	.	TRBD1	TRBV6-5	CASTVDRGGNQPQHF	TGTGCCAGCACCGTTGACAGGGGAGGTAATCAGCCCCAGCATTTT
TRBJ1-1	once	TRBD1	TRBV7-2	CASSLETGFSEAFF	TGTGCCAGCAGCTTAGAGACAGGGTTCTCTGAAGCTTTCTTT
TRBJ1-4	.	.	TRBV3-1/TRBV3-2	CASSLQGLEEKLFF	TGTGCCAGCAGCCTACAGGGTCTTGAGGAAAAACTGTTTTTT
TRBJ2-7	few	.	TRBV7-6	CASSPVGGSSYEQYF	TGTGCCAGCAGCCCTGTCGGAGGCAGCTCCTACGAGCAGTACTTC
TRBJ1-1	.	TRBD1	TRBV19	CASSVPGQGLKGTEAFF	TGTGCCAGTAGTGTTCCGGGACAGGGGCTTAAAGGCACTGAAGCTTTCTTT
TRBJ1-4	.	.	TRBV6-8	CARKKKGATNEKLFF	TGTGCCAGGAAAAAAAAGGGGGCAACTAATGAAAAACTGTTTTTT
TRBJ2-1	.	.	TRBV5-1	CASSLVPEPYNEQFF	TGCGCCAGCAGCCTCGTCCCGGAGCCCTACAATGAGCAGTTCTTC